The 15 T cell receptor beta chains below all came from one sample that was sequenced in a study of human T cells and chemical hapten exposure. TCRdb re-analysed the RACE reads in MiXCR, keeping a single row per CDR3 protein. This sample yields some 190,000 distinct CDR3 sequences, of which 20% to 25% are seen a single time; approximately 6.7% belongs to the top ten. Time point in this sample: patch test 1, 2 weeks after DPC sensitization. Treatment denoted: therapeutic diphenylcyclopropenone sensitization with weekly scalp DPC. Sequenced here: whole blood, sampled in connection with sensitization to the hapten diphenylcyclopropenone (DPC). These receptors came from a woman aged 45-59 years with alopecia areata. Some clones in this sample may be carry-over from other donors' samples.

This clonotype was seen only once. The rearrangement uses TRBV29-1 and TRBJ2-1, with D possibly TRBD1 on 6 matching bases. There are 13 residues in the CDR3. CDR1 and CDR2 from the germline V gene are SQVTM and ANQGSEA. The V gene lost 5 bases and the J gene lost 5 bases, with 13 bases spanning the gap. CDR3 nucleotides: TGCAGCGTTCCGACAGGCCCACACAATGAGCAGTTCTTC. It codes for CSVPTGPHNEQFF.

The chain carries TRBV4-1 and TRBJ2-1; TRBD2 matches 10 bases. V lost 4 bases and J lost 4; bases outside the gene matches: 4. The CDR3 has 15 residues. CDR1 and CDR2 (germline): MGHRA, YSYEKL. DNA of the CDR3: TGCGCCAGCAGCCTCCAGACTAGCGGGTACAATGAGCAGTTCTTC. This encodes CASSLQTSGYNEQFF.

Concerning this clonotype: A much more abundant neighbour one base away suggests this may be a read error. V and J are TRBV6-1 and TRBJ2-7, with TRBD2 as a possible D gene (6 bases). Trimming stripped 6 bases from V and 4 bases from J, with 10 bases between. From germline, CDR1 is MNHNS and CDR2 SASEGT. This CDR3 is built from 12 residues. The CDR3 here is CASSRDWYEQYF. CDR3 coding DNA: TGTGCCAGCAGCCGGGACTGGTACGAGCAGTACTTC.

V and J are TRBV19 and TRBJ2-1; 12 bases match TRBD2. Per the germline V gene, CDR1 is LNHDA and CDR2 is SQIVND (reference sequence). V shed 5 bases and J 9 bases; nucleotides not matched to a gene: 8. The CDR3 extends over 15 amino acids. The CDR3 here is CASSLTSGGGLEQFF. Here the CDR3 DNA reads TGTGCCAGTAGTCTGACTAGCGGGGGAGGTCTTGAGCAGTTCTTC.

The chain uses TRBV5-1 and TRBJ1-1; D is uncertain. Deletions cut 4 bases from V and 0 bases from J, with 13 bases between. The CDR3 has 15 residues. The germline CDR1 and CDR2 sequences are SGHRS and YFSETQ. CDR3 region: CASSPQETVNTEAFF. The CDR3, as DNA: TGCGCCAGCAGCCCCCAAGAGACGGTGAACACTGAAGCTTTCTTT.

The rearrangement links TRBV11-1 to TRBJ2-2; D gene uncertain. CDR1 and CDR2 from the germline V gene are SGHAT and FQDESV (reference sequence). This CDR3 comprises 14 residues. Trimming left V 0 bases short and J 6 bases short, with 8 bases between. CDR3 bases: TGTGCCAGCAGCTTAGCCGGTATCTCCGGGGAGCTGTTTTTT. It is translated as CASSLAGISGELFF.

This clonotype was observed a handful of times. V gene TRBV20-1 combines with J gene TRBJ2-5, with 8 bases aligning to TRBD1. Germline CDR1 is DFQATT and CDR2 is SNEGSKA (reference sequence). Trimming at V came to 0 bases and at J to 5 bases, leaving 8 bases not matched to a gene. This CDR3 comprises 15 residues. CDR3 nucleotides: TGCAGTGCTAGAGATGGGCAGGGGGCAGGGGAGACCCAGTACTTC. This sequence encodes CSARDGQGAGETQYF.

This clonotype was counted a few times. The rearrangement links TRBV12-3 or TRBV12-4 to TRBJ1-1; unclear D gene. CDR3 size: 13 residues. V lost 8 bases and J 1 base, leaving 11 bases between the germline ends. CDR3 DNA: TGTGCCAGCGTCGCGAGGAGGAACACTGAAGCTTTCTTT. Translation: CASVARRNTEAFF.

A word on this clonotype: Germline is not matched at one junction end, which may reflect a read error. The chain couples TRBV6-5 to TRBJ1-2, with 8 bases aligning to TRBD1. The CDR3 consists of 14 residues. Germline CDR1 is MNHEY and CDR2 is SVGAGI. The CDR3 region is CVSRPDRANYGYTF. As DNA, the CDR3 is TGTGTCAGCAGGCCGGACAGGGCTAACTATGGCTACACCTTC.

The sample holds a few counts of this clonotype. The chain employs TRBV12-3 or TRBV12-4 and TRBJ2-5; TRBD2 aligns across 10 bases. The CDR3 length is 16 residues. Trimming took 2 bases from V and 7 from J; bases not matched to a gene: 10. CDR3 bases: TGTGCCAGCAGTTTAATCGGTAGCGGGAGGTCCGGGACCCAGTACTTC. It translates to CASSLIGSGRSGTQYF.

The genes are TRBV29-1 and TRBJ1-4; no firm D call. Per the germline V gene, CDR1 is SQVTM and CDR2 is ANQGSEA. There are 14 residues in the CDR3. The V end lost 6 bases, the J end lost 5 bases, and 16 bases lay between the germline ends. The CDR3 reads CSVQARSGNEKLFF. The CDR3 DNA sequence: TGCAGCGTCCAAGCGCGGTCGGGGAATGAAAAACTGTTTTTT.

This clonotype occurred many times. The CDR3 DNA sequence: TGCAGTGCTACGGACAGGGAGCGCCCCTACGAGCAGTACTTC. Its protein is CSATDRERPYEQYF. The chain employs TRBV20-1 and TRBJ2-7, with TRBD1 identical over 8 bases. Per germline, CDR1 DFQATT and CDR2 SNEGSKA (reference sequence). This CDR3 has 14 residues. V trimming: 4 bases; J trimming: 2 bases; junction bases outside the gene matches: 7.

This clonotype has more than one count but fewer than ten. The gene calls are TRBV7-2 and TRBJ1-5; D unresolved. CDR1 and CDR2 from the germline V gene are SGHTA and FQGNSA. The CDR3 is made up of 16 amino acids. Between the trimmed V and J ends, which lost 1 base and 3 bases, there was a span of 13 bases. The CDR3 DNA reads TGTGCCAGCAGCTTAGACCCGCCCAGTGCCAATCAGCCCCAGCATTTT. This codes for CASSLDPPSANQPQHF.

In this sample, this clonotype turned up many times. The chain recombines TRBV20-1 with TRBJ2-5; 10 nucleotides agree with TRBD2. CDR1 and CDR2 from the germline V gene are DFQATT and SNEGSKA (reference sequence). The V segment lost 6 bases and the J segment 1 base; nucleotides outside the gene matches: 5. The CDR3 consists of 14 residues. DNA for the CDR3: TGCAGTGCCAGAATAGCGGGAGGCCAAGAGACCCAGTACTTC. Its protein product is CSARIAGGQETQYF.

This clonotype was counted only a few times. This rearrangement joins TRBV27 to TRBJ1-6, with 7 bases fitting TRBD1. The V gene's germline CDR1 is MNHEY and CDR2 SMNVEV (reference sequence). The J segment lost 8 bases and the V segment lost 4 bases, leaving 5 bases of the junction unmatched. The length of the CDR3 is 14 residues. The CDR3 nucleotides read TGTGCCAGCAGTTATGCAGGGGGGTATTCACCCCTCCACTTT. This gives the protein CASSYAGGYSPLHF.